This T cell receptor (beta chain) is drawn from a study of cytotoxic CD8 clonotypes in ibrutinib-treated CLL. Across the study: For this cohort, patients were about a dozen relapsed/refractory and approximately 15 treatment-naive, while 17 were IGHV unmutated. 25 or so partial and 2 complete responses; at median approximately 70 months, approximately 15 remitted, 12 progressed. Study conclusions and caveats: Patients had baseline clonality above age-matched healthy donors, and this clonality moved with circulating CD8+ T-cell counts.

With sequencing, the targeted depth ranged from 1 in 200,000 to 1 in 1 million T cells. Clones were sequenced by immunoSEQ multiplex PCR, and TCRdb holds only the in-frame ones, with some missing. This sample carries some 92,000 clones, around 77% of them seen once, and the ten largest clones take 20% to 25%. Turning to this clone: The antigen is undetermined.

This specimen consisted of PBMCs, obtained after 24 months of ibrutinib treatment. The source is a human donor with chronic lymphocytic leukemia.

CDR3 sequence: CASRWGLAGAYEQYF. In DNA, the CDR3 is TGTGCCAGCAGGTGGGGACTAGCGGGAGCCTACGAGCAGTACTTC. The gene calls are TRBV27 and TRBJ2-7; 14 nucleotides align to TRBD2. Germline V lookup: CDR1 MNHEY, CDR2 SMNVEV (reference sequence). V lost 6 bases to trimming and J lost 2 bases; unmatched junction nucleotides: 3. The CDR3 contains 15 residues.